The sequence of this T cell receptor (beta chain) was determined in a study of blood T cell repertoires in COVID-19 (dated by TCRdb to 2019 to 2021). Notes on the research overall: Samples covering the acute and convalescent phases of COVID-19 were provided by collaborators in the United States, Italy and Spain. The material from the prospective study consisted of cDNA or gDNA derived from T cells, B-cell-depleted T cells, or PBMCs. The dataset comprised deeply sampled blood TCRbeta repertoires from subjects exposed to, actively infected with, or recovered from COVID-19. The repertoires were released in a freely available public database meant as a resource for research on the immune response to SARS-CoV-2. Samples were obtained from the ongoing ImmuneRACE study (first 160 participants) and from 1,254 subjects provided by 6 global collaborators. Sample metadata almost always included a de-identified subject ID, COVID-19 status, age in years and sex. Where HLA class I and class II types were available, the types were taken from metadata supplied by the sample provider, not from assay-based typing. The study at large found these results: The quantity of clinical and demographic metadata differed by source and by participant and was supplied without curation.

Note on this clone: It lacks a known antigen. Within one base of it there is no much larger clone, and no base qualities were kept.

At one collaborating source in Seattle, patients were enrolled during active infection and were followed longitudinally through the course of disease. Collaborating institutions collected whole blood in K2EDTA tubes following their own protocols. For TCRbeta analysis, collaborators shipped samples as frozen whole blood, isolated PBMCs, or DNA extracted from either of those sample types. The germline V gene yields MNHGY for CDR1 and SAAAGT for CDR2. V loses 6 bases at its end and J loses 0 bases; junction bases beyond the gene matches: 6. The CDR3 contains 15 residues, cysteine and phenylalanine counted. The CDR3 DNA has 45 bases and is translated from base 1. TCRbeta CDR3 regions were amplified from genomic DNA by means of the immunoSEQ Assay, a bias-controlled multiplex PCR. Per the original workflow: Nucleated cell counts per sample were estimated from amplification of reference gene primers within the assay. To quantify the absolute abundance of each unique TCRbeta CDR3 rearrangement, sequence reads were collapsed and filtered. For each sample, productive Simpson clonality was calculated as the square root of Simpson's diversity index across productive rearrangements. The table comes from immuneACCESS by way of TCRdb, which keeps in-frame sequences with V and J called. Part of the clones is missing from these tables; in studies checked, under half for an unresolved V gene and the rest for unknown reasons. V and J calls and clone size follow that table, whereas D and trimming were derived from the DNA. In this sample the table shows 200,000 to 250,000 clones, approximately 80% of which occur a single time. The ten biggest clones cover 6.5% to 9% of the sample.

Sequencing used peripheral blood. The V gene is TRBV6-8 and the J gene is TRBJ2-7; 9 central bases correspond to TRBD1. This sequence originates from a woman aged 80 or over with COVID-19, enrolled during active disease. The nucleotide sequence is TGTGCCAGCAGGATGGGGACAGGGTTCTCCTACGAGCAGTACTTC. Its protein reads: CASRMGTGFSYEQYF.